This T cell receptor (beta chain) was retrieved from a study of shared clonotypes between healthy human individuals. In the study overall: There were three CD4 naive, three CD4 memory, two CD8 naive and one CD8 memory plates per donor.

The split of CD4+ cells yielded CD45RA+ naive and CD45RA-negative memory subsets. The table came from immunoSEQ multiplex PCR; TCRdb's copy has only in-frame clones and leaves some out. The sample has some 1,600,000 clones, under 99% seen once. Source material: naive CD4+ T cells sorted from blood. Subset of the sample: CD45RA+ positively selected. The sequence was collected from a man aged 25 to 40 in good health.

In DNA form, the CDR3 reads TGCGCCAGCAGTTCCGACAAGCCCTACGAGCAGTACTTC. This codes for CASSSDKPYEQYF. The rearrangement joins TRBV5-1 to TRBJ2-7, with unresolved D. The CDR3 has 13 amino acids. In germline, CDR1 is SGHRS, CDR2 YFSETQ. V was clipped by 5 bases and J by 2 bases, with 11 bases between them. The full variable domain, completed using reference TRBV5-1 and TRBJ2-7, is KAGVTQTPRYLIKTRGQQVTLSCSPISGHRSVSWYQQTPGQGLQFLFEYFSETQRNKGNFPGRFSGRQFSNSRSEMNVSTLELGDSALYLCASSSDKPYEQYFGPGTRLTVT.